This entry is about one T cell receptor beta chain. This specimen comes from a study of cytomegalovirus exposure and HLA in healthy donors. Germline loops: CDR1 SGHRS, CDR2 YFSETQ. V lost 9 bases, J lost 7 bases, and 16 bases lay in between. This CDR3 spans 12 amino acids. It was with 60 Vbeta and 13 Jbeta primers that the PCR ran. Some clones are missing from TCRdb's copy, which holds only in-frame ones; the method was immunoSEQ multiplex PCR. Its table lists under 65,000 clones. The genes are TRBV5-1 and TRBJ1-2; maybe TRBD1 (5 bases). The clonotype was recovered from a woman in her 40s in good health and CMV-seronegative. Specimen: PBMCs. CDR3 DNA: TGCGCCACAGACAGCAATTCGGGTGGCTACACCTTC. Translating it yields CATDSNSGGYTF.